This T cell receptor beta chain was identified during a study of T cell changes during pregnancy in multiple sclerosis. Germline CDR1 reads SNHLY; CDR2 reads FYNNEI. CDR3 length equals 11 residues. V gave up 10 bases and J gave up 10 bases; unmatched junction bases: 7. The table came from immunoSEQ multiplex PCR; TCRdb's copy has only in-frame clones and leaves some out. The sample contains 100,000 or so clones, more than 85% of which appear only once. The receptor was derived from a female donor with multiple sclerosis, enrolled in a pregnancy study. The rearrangement links TRBV2 to TRBJ2-1; 7 nucleotides agree with TRBD2. Sample: peripheral blood, taken in the second trimester of pregnancy. The chain's CDR3 is CAIPAGDEQFF. The CDR3 bases are TGTGCCATACCCGCGGGAGACGAGCAGTTCTTC.